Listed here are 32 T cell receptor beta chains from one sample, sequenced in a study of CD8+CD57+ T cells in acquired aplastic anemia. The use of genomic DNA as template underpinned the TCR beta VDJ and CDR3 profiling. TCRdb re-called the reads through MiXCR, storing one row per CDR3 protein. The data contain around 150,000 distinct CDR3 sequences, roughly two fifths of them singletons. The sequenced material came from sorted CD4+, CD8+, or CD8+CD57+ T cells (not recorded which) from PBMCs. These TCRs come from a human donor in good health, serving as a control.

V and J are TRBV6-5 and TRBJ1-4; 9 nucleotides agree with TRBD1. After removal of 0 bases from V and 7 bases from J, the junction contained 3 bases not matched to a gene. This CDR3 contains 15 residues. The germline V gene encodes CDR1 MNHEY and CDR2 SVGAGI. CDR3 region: CASSYSGTGLEKLFF. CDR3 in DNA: TGTGCCAGCAGTTACTCGGGGACAGGGCTTGAAAAACTGTTTTTT.

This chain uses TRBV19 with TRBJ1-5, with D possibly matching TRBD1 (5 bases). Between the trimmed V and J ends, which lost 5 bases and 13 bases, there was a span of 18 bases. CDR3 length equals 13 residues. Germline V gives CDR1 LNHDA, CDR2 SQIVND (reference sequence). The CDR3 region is CASSRYPGTGQHF. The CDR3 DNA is TGTGCCAGTAGTCGGTACCCAGGGACGGGTCAGCATTTT.

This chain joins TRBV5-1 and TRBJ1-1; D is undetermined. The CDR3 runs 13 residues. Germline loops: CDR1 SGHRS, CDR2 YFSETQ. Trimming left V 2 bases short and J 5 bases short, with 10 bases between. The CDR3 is CASSFSGITEAFF. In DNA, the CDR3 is TGCGCCAGCAGCTTTTCGGGGATAACTGAAGCTTTCTTT.

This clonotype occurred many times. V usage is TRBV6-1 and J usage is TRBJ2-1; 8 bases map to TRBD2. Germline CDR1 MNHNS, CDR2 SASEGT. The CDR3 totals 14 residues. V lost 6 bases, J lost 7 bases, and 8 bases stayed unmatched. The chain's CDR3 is CASRPGRGGNEQFF. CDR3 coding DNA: TGTGCCAGCAGGCCGGGACGGGGGGGAAATGAGCAGTTCTTC.

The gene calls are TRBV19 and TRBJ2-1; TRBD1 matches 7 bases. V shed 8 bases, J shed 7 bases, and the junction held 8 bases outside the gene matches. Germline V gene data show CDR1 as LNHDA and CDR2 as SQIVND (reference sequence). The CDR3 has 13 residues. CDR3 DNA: TGTGCCAGTCAACAGGGGACAACTAATGAGCAGTTCTTC. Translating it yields CASQQGTTNEQFF.

As DNA, the CDR3 is TGTGCCAGCATCAAAGGGACAGGGGGCGCGGCTGAAGCTTTCTTT. This encodes CASIKGTGGAAEAFF. This chain joins TRBV25-1 and TRBJ1-1; the match to TRBD1 covers 12 bases. The CDR3 spans 15 residues. Germline CDR1 reads MGHDK; CDR2 reads SYGVNS. Losses at the gene ends were 7 bases for V and 6 bases for J; bases not matched to a gene: 9.

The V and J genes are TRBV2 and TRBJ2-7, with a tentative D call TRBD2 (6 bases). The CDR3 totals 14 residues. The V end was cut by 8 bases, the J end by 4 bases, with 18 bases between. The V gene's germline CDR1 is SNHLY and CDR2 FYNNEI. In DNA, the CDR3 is TGTGCCAGCGTGGGCTTGCGGGGATTTTACGAGCAGTACTTC. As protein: CASVGLRGFYEQYF.

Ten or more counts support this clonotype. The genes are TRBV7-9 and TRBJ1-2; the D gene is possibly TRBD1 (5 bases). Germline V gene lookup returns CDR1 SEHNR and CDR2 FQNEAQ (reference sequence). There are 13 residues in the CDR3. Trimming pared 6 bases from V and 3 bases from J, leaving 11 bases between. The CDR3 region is CASSPQGYYGYTF. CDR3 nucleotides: TGTGCCAGCAGTCCCCAGGGTTACTATGGCTACACCTTC.

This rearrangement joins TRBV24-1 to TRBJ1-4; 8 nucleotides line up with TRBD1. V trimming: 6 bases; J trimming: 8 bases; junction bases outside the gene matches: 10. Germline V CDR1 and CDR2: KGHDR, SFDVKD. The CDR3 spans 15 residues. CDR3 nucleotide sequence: TGTGCCACCAGTAGCTCAGGGGGCGGTCGAGAAAAACTGTTTTTT. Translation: CATSSSGGGREKLFF.

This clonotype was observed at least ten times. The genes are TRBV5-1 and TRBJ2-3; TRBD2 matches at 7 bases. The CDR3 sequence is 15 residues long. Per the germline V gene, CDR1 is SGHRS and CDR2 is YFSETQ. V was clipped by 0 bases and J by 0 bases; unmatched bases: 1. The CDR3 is CASSLGSGSTDTQYF. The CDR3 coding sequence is TGCGCCAGCAGCTTGGGTAGCGGGAGCACAGATACGCAGTATTTT.

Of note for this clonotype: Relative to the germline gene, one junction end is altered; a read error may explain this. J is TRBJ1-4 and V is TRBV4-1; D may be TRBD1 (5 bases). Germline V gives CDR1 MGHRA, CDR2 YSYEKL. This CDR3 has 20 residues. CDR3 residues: CASSQVLGLDIRGTDEKLFF. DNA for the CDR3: TGCGCCAGCAGCCAAGTCTTAGGACTCGACATAAGGGGAACTGATGAAAAACTGTTTTTT.

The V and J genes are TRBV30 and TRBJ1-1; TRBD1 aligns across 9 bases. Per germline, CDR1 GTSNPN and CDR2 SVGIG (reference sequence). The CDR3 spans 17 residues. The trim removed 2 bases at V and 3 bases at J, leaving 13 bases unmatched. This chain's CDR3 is CAWSISKTGGKDTEAFF. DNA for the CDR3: TGTGCCTGGAGTATCAGTAAAACAGGGGGCAAGGACACTGAAGCTTTCTTT.

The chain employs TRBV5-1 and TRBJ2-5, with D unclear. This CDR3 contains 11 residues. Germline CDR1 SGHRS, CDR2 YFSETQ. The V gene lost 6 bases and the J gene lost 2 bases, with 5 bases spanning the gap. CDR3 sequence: CASKGQETQYF. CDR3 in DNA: TGCGCCAGCAAAGGGCAAGAGACCCAGTACTTC.

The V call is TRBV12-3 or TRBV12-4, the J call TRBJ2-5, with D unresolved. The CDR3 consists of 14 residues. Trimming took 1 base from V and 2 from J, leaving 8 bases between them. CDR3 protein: CASSLGSVQETQYF. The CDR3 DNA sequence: TGTGCCAGCAGTTTAGGGTCAGTACAAGAGACCCAGTACTTC.

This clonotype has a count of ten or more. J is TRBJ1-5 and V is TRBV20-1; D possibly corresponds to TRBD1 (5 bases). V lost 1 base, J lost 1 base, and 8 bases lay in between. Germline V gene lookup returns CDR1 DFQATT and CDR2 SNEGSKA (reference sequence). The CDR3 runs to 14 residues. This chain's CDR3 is CSARVGGSNQPQHF. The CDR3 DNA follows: TGCAGTGCTAGAGTGGGGGGAAGCAATCAGCCCCAGCATTTT.

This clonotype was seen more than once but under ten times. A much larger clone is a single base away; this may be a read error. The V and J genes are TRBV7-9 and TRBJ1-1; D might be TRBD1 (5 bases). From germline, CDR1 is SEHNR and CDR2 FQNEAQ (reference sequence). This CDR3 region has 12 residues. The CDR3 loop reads CASSLAGGGALF. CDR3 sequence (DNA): TGTGCCAGCAGCTTAGCCGGGGGAGGGGCTCTCTTT.

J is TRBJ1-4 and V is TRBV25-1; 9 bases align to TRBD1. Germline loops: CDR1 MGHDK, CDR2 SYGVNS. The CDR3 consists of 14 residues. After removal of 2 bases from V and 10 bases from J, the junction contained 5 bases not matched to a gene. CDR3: CASSEGGQGGKLFF. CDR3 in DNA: TGTGCCAGCAGTGAAGGGGGACAGGGTGGAAAACTGTTTTTT.

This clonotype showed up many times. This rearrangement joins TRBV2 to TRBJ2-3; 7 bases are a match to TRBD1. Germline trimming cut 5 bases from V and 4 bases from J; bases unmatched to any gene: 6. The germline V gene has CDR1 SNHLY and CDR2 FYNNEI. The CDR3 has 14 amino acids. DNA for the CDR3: TGTGCCAGCAGTCAACAGGGGAGTTCAGATACGCAGTATTTT. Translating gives CASSQQGSSDTQYF. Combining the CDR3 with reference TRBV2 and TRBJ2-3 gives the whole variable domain EPEVTQTPSHQVTQMGQEVILRCVPISNHLYFYWYRQILGQKVEFLVSFYNNEISEKSEIFDDQFSVERPDGSNFTLKIRSTKLEDSAMYFCASSQQGSSDTQYFGPGTRLTVL.

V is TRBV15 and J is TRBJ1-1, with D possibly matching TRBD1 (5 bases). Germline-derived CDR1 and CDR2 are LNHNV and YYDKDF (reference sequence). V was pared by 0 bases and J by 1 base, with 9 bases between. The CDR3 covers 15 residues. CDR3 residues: CATSRDKGQNTEAFF. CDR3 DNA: TGTGCCACCAGCAGAGATAAAGGACAGAACACTGAAGCTTTCTTT.

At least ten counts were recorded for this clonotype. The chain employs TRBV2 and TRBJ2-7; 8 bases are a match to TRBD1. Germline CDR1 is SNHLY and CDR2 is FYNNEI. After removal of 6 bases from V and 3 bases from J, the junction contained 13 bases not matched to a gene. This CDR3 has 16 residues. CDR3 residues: CASRIQRQGYLYEQYF. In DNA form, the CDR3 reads TGTGCCAGCAGAATCCAGAGACAGGGGTACCTCTACGAGCAGTACTTC. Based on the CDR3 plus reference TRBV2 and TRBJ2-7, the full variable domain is EPEVTQTPSHQVTQMGQEVILRCVPISNHLYFYWYRQILGQKVEFLVSFYNNEISEKSEIFDDQFSVERPDGSNFTLKIRSTKLEDSAMYFCASRIQRQGYLYEQYFGPGTRLTVT.

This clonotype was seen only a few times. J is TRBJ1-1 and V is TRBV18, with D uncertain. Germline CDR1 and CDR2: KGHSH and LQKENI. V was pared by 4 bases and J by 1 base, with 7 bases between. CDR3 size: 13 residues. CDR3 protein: CASSQVRNTEAFF. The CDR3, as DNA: TGTGCCAGCTCACAGGTTAGGAACACTGAAGCTTTCTTT.

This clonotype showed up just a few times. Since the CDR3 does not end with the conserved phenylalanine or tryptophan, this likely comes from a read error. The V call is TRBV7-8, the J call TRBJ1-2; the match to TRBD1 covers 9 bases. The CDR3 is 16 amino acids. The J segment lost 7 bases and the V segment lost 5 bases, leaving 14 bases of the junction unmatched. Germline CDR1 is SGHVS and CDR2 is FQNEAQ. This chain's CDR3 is CASSQGTGSAVSGYTL. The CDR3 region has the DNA TGTGCCAGCAGCCAAGGGACAGGGTCCGCTGTGTCTGGCTACACCCTC.

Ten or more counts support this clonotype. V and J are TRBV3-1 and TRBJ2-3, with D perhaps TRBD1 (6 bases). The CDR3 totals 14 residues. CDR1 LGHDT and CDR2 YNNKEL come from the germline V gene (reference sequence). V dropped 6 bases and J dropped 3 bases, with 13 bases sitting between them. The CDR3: CASRTGFGTDTQYF. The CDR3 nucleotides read TGTGCCAGCAGAACAGGGTTCGGGACAGATACGCAGTATTTT.

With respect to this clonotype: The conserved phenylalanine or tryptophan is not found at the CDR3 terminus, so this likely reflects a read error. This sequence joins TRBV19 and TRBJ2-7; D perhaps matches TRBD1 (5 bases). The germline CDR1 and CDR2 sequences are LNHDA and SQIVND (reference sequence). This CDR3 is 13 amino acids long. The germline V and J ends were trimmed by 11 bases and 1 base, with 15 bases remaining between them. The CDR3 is CAGYHRPSYEQYC. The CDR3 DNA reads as TGTGCCGGGTACCACAGGCCTTCCTACGAGCAGTACTGC.

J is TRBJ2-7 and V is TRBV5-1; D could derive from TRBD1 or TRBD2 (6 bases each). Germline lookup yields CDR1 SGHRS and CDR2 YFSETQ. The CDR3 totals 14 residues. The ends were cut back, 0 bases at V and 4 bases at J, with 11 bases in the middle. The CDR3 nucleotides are TGCGCCAGCAGCTTGGCCCCGGGGGCTTACGAGCAGTACTTC. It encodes CASSLAPGAYEQYF. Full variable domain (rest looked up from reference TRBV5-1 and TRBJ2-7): KAGVTQTPRYLIKTRGQQVTLSCSPISGHRSVSWYQQTPGQGLQFLFEYFSETQRNKGNFPGRFSGRQFSNSRSEMNVSTLELGDSALYLCASSLAPGAYEQYFGPGTRLTVT.

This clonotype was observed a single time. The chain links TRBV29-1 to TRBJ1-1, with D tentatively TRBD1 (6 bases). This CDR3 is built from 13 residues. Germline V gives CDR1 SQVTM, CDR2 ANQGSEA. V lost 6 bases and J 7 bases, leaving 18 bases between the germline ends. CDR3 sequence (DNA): TGCAGCGTATACTCACAGGGCGCGGGTGAAGCTTTCTTT. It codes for CSVYSQGAGEAFF.

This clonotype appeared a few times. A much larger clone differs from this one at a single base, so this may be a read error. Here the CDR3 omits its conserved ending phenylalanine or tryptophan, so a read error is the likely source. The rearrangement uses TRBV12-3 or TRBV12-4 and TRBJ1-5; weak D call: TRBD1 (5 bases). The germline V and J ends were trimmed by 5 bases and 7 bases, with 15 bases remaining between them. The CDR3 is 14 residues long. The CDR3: CASSPRRGWQPQHI. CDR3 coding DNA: TGTGCCAGCAGTCCTCGGAGGGGTTGGCAGCCCCAGCATATT.

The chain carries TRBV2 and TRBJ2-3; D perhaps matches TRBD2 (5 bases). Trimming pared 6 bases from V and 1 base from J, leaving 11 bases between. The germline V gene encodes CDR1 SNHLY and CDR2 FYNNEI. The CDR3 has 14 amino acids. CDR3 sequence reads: CASSRGSGTDTQYF. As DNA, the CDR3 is TGTGCCAGCAGCCGAGGTAGCGGCACAGATACGCAGTATTTT. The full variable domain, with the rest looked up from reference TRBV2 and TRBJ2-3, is EPEVTQTPSHQVTQMGQEVILRCVPISNHLYFYWYRQILGQKVEFLVSFYNNEISEKSEIFDDQFSVERPDGSNFTLKIRSTKLEDSAMYFCASSRGSGTDTQYFGPGTRLTVL.

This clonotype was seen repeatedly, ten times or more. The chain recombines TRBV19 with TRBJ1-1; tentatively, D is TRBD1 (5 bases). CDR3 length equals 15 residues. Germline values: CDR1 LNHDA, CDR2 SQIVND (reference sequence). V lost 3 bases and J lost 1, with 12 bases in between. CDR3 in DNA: TGTGCCAGTAGTATGTCCCCGGGGCGGAACACTGAAGCTTTCTTT. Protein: CASSMSPGRNTEAFF.

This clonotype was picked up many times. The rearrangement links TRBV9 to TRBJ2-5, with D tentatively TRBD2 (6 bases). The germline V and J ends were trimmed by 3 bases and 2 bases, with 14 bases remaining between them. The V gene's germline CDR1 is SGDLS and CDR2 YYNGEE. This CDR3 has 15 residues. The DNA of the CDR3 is TGTGCCAGCAGCGCGAGCCCACGGGGGCAAGAGACCCAGTACTTC. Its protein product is CASSASPRGQETQYF.

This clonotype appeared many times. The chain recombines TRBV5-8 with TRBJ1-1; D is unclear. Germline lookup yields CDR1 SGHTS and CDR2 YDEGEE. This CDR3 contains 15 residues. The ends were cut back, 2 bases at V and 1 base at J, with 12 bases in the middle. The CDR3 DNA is TGTGCCAGCAGCTTATCTCCCTGGCGGAACACTGAAGCTTTCTTT. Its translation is CASSLSPWRNTEAFF.

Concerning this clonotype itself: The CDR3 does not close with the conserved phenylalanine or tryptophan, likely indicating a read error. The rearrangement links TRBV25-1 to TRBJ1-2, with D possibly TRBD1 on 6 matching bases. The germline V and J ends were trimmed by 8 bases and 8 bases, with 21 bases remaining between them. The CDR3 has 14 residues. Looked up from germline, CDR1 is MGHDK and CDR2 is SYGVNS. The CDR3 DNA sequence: TGTGCCAGCCTCTCATCACAGGGCTCTGGGGGCTACACCCTC. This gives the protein CASLSSQGSGGYTL.